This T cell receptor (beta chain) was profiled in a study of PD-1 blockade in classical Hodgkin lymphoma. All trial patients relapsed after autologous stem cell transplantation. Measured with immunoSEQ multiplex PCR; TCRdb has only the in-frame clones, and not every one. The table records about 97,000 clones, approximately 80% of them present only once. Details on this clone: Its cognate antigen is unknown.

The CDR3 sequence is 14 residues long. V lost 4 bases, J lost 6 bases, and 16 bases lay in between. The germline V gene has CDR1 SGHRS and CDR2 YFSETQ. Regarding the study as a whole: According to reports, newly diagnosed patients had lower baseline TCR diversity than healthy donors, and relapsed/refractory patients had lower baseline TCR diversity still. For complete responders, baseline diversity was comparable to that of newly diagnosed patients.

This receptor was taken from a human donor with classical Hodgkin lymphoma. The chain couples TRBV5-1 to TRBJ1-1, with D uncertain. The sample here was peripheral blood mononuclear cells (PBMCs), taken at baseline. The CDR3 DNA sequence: TGCGCCAGCAGCCTGGAAGGAAATTTCGCTGAAGCTTTCTTT. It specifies CASSLEGNFAEAFF.